The 18 T cell receptor beta chains below all came from one sample that was sequenced in a study of T cells in Graves' hyperthyroidism and ophthalmopathy. Amplification yielded TCR beta CDR3 regions, with RNA transcripts as the source. RT-PCR in the first round (using the HTBI primer set) targeted the TCR CDR3. TCRdb fed the multiplex PCR reads into MiXCR, producing one record per CDR3 protein. The sample holds around 520,000 distinct CDR3 sequences, 13% to 15% seen once. Sample: blood. The receptor source for this set is a young woman with Graves' hyperthyroidism.

This clonotype was found a few times. The V and J genes are TRBV5-4 and TRBJ1-2; D gene ambiguous. The germline V gene encodes CDR1 SGHNT and CDR2 YYREEE (reference sequence). There are 14 residues in the CDR3. V was clipped by 2 bases and J by 0 bases, with 8 bases between them. In DNA, the CDR3 is TGTGCCAGCAGCTTAAACCCAGCTAACTATGGCTACACCTTC. This encodes CASSLNPANYGYTF.

The V call is TRBV29-1, the J call TRBJ1-1; 8 positions agree with TRBD1. CDR3 size: 14 residues. Germline V lookup: CDR1 SQVTM, CDR2 ANQGSEA. J lost 0 bases, V lost 6 bases, and 6 bases had no gene match. The chain's CDR3 is CSVYRTGMNTEAFF. The CDR3 DNA reads TGCAGCGTGTACAGGACAGGGATGAACACTGAAGCTTTCTTT.

This clonotype was picked up many times. The V gene is TRBV20-1, the J gene TRBJ2-1; D unresolved. Germline CDR1 reads DFQATT; CDR2 reads SNEGSKA (reference sequence). V was trimmed by 1 base and J by 4 bases, leaving 17 bases between them. CDR3 length: 16 residues. The CDR3 sequence is CSARGVSGGAYNEQFF. The DNA of the CDR3 is TGCAGTGCTAGAGGCGTCTCAGGCGGCGCTTACAATGAGCAGTTCTTC.

The chain uses TRBV6-1 and TRBJ2-7; D remains ambiguous. Trimming cost V 5 bases and J 5 bases, with 19 bases left between them. The CDR3 runs to 15 residues. CDR1 and CDR2 (germline): MNHNS, SASEGT. The CDR3 DNA is TGTGCCAGCAGTCCGGAGTTGCGAGCTAGGGACGAGCAGTACTTC. Translated: CASSPELRARDEQYF.

The V gene is TRBV27, the J gene TRBJ2-1; TRBD2 might be the D (5 bases). Germline V CDR1 and CDR2: MNHEY, SMNVEV (reference sequence). Trimming cost V 3 bases and J 6 bases, with 9 bases left between them. The CDR3 contains 13 residues. Here the CDR3 reads CASSFTSVNEQFF. CDR3 DNA: TGTGCCAGCAGTTTCACTAGTGTCAATGAGCAGTTCTTC.

This clonotype was counted many times. The rearrangement links TRBV12-3 or TRBV12-4 to TRBJ1-1, with a possible D match to TRBD1 (5 bases). The ends were cut back, 5 bases at V and 0 bases at J, with 13 bases in the middle. The CDR3 contains 15 residues. The CDR3 is CASSRSRQLNTEAFF. The DNA of the CDR3 is TGTGCCAGCAGTAGATCCCGACAGTTGAACACTGAAGCTTTCTTT.

The rearrangement links TRBV20-1 to TRBJ2-3, with D unresolved. This CDR3 is built from 14 residues. The V gene lost 0 bases and the J gene lost 0 bases, with 7 bases spanning the gap. The germline gives CDR1 DFQATT, CDR2 SNEGSKA (reference sequence). This chain's CDR3 is CSARDSWSTDTQYF. The CDR3 DNA reads as TGCAGTGCTAGAGACTCGTGGAGCACAGATACGCAGTATTTT.

The sample holds many counts of this clonotype. This chain uses TRBV30 with TRBJ1-4, with unresolved D. V dropped 1 base and J dropped 8 bases, with 5 bases sitting between them. The CDR3 spans 11 residues. Per the germline V gene, CDR1 is GTSNPN and CDR2 is SVGIG (reference sequence). In DNA, the CDR3 is TGTGCCTGGAGTGGATACGAAAAACTGTTTTTT. Translation: CAWSGYEKLFF. Combining the CDR3 with reference TRBV30 and TRBJ1-4 gives the whole variable domain SQTIHQWPATLVQPVGSPLSLECTVEGTSNPNLYWYRQAAGRGLQLLFYSVGIGQISSEVPQNLSASRPQDRQFILSSKKLLLSDSGFYLCAWSGYEKLFFGSGTQLSVL.

This chain connects TRBV5-1 to TRBJ2-3, with unresolved D. CDR3 length equals 13 residues. Germline CDR1 reads SGHRS; CDR2 reads YFSETQ. V was shortened by 2 bases and J by 2 bases, with 6 bases between the two germline ends. Written as DNA, the CDR3 is TGCGCCAGCAGCTTTGGGGACACAGATACGCAGTATTTT. Protein: CASSFGDTDTQYF.

The chain carries TRBV7-2 and TRBJ2-7; perhaps TRBD1 as D (5 bases). V was cut by 5 bases and J by 12 bases, with 20 bases left in between. Germline lookup yields CDR1 SGHTA and CDR2 FQGNSA. This CDR3 has 13 residues. The CDR3 DNA follows: TGTGCCAGCAGCCAAGATCTCCAATTGGGGCGGTACTTC. This sequence encodes CASSQDLQLGRYF.

The chain links TRBV5-1 to TRBJ1-2; no definite D call. The germline V and J ends were trimmed by 0 bases and 0 bases, with 9 bases remaining between them. The CDR3 has 15 residues. The germline V gene encodes CDR1 SGHRS and CDR2 YFSETQ. The CDR3 sequence: CASSLDGRTNYGYTF. Written as DNA, the CDR3 is TGCGCCAGCAGCTTGGATGGAAGAACTAACTATGGCTACACCTTC.

V and J are TRBV7-2 and TRBJ2-2; 14 positions match TRBD2. This CDR3 spans 18 amino acids. Trimming took 1 base from V and 1 from J; bases not matched to a gene: 2. Germline CDR1 is SGHTA and CDR2 is FQGNSA. CDR3 DNA: TGTGCCAGCAGCTTAGGGACTAGCGGGAGGATGAACACCGGGGAGCTGTTTTTT. As protein: CASSLGTSGRMNTGELFF.

V is TRBV6-1 and J is TRBJ1-1; no firm D call. The ends were cut back, 6 bases at V and 0 bases at J, with 20 bases in the middle. Germline V gene data show CDR1 as MNHNS and CDR2 as SASEGT. The CDR3 runs to 17 residues. The CDR3, as DNA: TGTGCCAGCAGCCGGGGTGGAGGAGTAGGGCTGAACACTGAAGCTTTCTTT. This translates into CASSRGGGVGLNTEAFF.

Many counts were recorded for this clonotype. The chain joins TRBV12-3 or TRBV12-4 to TRBJ2-7; no reliable D call. Trimming left V 1 base short and J 9 bases short, with 10 bases between. This CDR3 contains 12 residues. The CDR3 sequence is CASSLGSPGQYF. In DNA, the CDR3 is TGTGCCAGCAGTTTAGGCAGCCCCGGGCAGTACTTC.

This clonotype was counted at least ten times. The gene calls are TRBV2 and TRBJ2-5; tentatively, D is TRBD1 (5 bases). Germline loops: CDR1 SNHLY, CDR2 FYNNEI. Trimming removed 4 bases at V and 5 bases at J, with 8 bases between. This CDR3 spans 12 amino acids. Written as DNA, the CDR3 is TGTGCCAGCAGTGGACAGACCGAGACCCAGTACTTC. Translating gives CASSGQTETQYF.

This clonotype came up many times. The chain employs TRBV30 and TRBJ1-5, with D tentatively TRBD1 (5 bases). Germline CDR1 GTSNPN, CDR2 SVGIG (reference sequence). Deletions cut 3 bases from V and 4 bases from J, with 10 bases between. The CDR3 runs 13 residues. CDR3 residues: CAWRGGDNQPQHF. In DNA form, the CDR3 reads TGTGCCTGGAGGGGAGGGGATAATCAGCCCCAGCATTTT.

This clonotype was seen more than once but under ten times. J is TRBJ1-5 and V is TRBV19, with TRBD1 matching 7 bases. The J segment lost 4 bases and the V segment lost 3 bases, leaving 6 bases of the junction unmatched. This CDR3 spans 15 amino acids. Per the germline V gene, CDR1 is LNHDA and CDR2 is SQIVND (reference sequence). Here the CDR3 DNA reads TGTGCCAGTAGTATGACGACAGGGATTAATCAGCCCCAGCATTTT. It is translated as CASSMTTGINQPQHF.

This clonotype was picked up many times. This chain links TRBV27 with TRBJ2-5, with D possibly being TRBD2 (5 bases). Germline V gene sequence: CDR1 MNHEY, CDR2 SMNVEV (reference sequence). CDR3 size: 14 residues. Trimming removed 4 bases at V and 13 bases at J, with 22 bases between. This CDR3 reads CASSSLPLTRPPYF. In DNA form, the CDR3 reads TGTGCCAGCAGTTCCCTCCCGCTAACTAGACCTCCGTACTTC.